Reported below is one T cell receptor (beta chain). This CDR3 is 15 amino acids long. V lost 0 bases, J lost 4 bases, and 11 bases lay in between. The table came from immunoSEQ multiplex PCR; TCRdb's copy has only in-frame clones and leaves some out. The sample carries about 200,000 clones, roughly 88% recorded once. This specimen comes from a study of blood T cell repertoires in COVID-19. Across the whole study: Samples taken during acute and convalescent COVID-19 were collected in the United States, Italy and Spain. PBMCs, B-cell-depleted T cells, or T cells were the source of the cDNA or gDNA that made up the material.

This receptor was identified in a man aged 50 or older with COVID-19, enrolled during active disease. V and J are TRBV23-1 and TRBJ2-3; D is undetermined. TRBV23-1 is noted as an ORF with a role that remains uncertain. The sequenced sample was peripheral blood. The CDR3 nucleotides read TGCGCCAGCAGTCAATCGTCGGCAGACTCAGATACGCAGTATTTT. The encoded protein is CASSQSSADSDTQYF.